The 12 T cell receptor beta chains below all came from one sample that was sequenced in a study of early T cells in non-severe SARS-CoV-2 infection. TCRdb ran MiXCR on the 5' RACE reads and lists one entry per CDR3 protein. The sample includes tens of thousands of distinct CDR3 sequences, roughly 4.5% of them seen just once. The sequencing sample was made of whole blood. The receptors were sampled from an adult who was a healthcare worker with PCR-confirmed SARS-CoV-2 infection or an uninfected control (not recorded which).

This clonotype was counted at least ten times. The chain is built from TRBV2 and TRBJ1-2, with D unclear. The CDR3 loop spans 13 amino acids. Per germline, CDR1 SNHLY and CDR2 FYNNEI. The V gene lost 5 bases and the J gene lost 6 bases, with 13 bases spanning the gap. In DNA form, the CDR3 reads TGTGCCAGCAGTAAAGAAGGAGGAGATGGCTACACCTTC. Protein sequence: CASSKEGGDGYTF.

This clonotype was counted many times. The chain employs TRBV12-3 or TRBV12-4 and TRBJ1-1, with 10 bases aligning to TRBD1. Trimming removed 6 bases from V and 4 bases from J; junction bases left unmatched: 5. The CDR3 consists of 14 residues. CDR3 coding DNA: TGTGCCAGCAGCCGACAGGGGGCCGTCACTGAAGCTTTCTTT. Protein product: CASSRQGAVTEAFF.

This clonotype was counted a few times. This rearrangement joins TRBV18 to TRBJ2-3, with D tentatively TRBD2 (5 bases). The CDR3 spans 14 residues. Germline V gene lookup returns CDR1 KGHSH and CDR2 LQKENI. Deletions cut 6 bases from V and 0 bases from J, with 10 bases between. The CDR3 here is CASSQTTSTDTQYF. CDR3 DNA: TGTGCCAGCTCCCAGACTACCAGCACAGATACGCAGTATTTT.

This clonotype showed up many times. The rearrangement uses TRBV29-1 and TRBJ2-3; 7 bases are a match to TRBD2. The trim removed 7 bases at V and 6 bases at J, leaving 7 bases unmatched. In germline, CDR1 is SQVTM, CDR2 ANQGSEA. The CDR3 has 12 residues. CDR3 amino acids: CSAATGGDTQYF. CDR3 DNA sequence: TGCAGCGCCGCTACGGGGGGTGATACGCAGTATTTT.

This clonotype was found many times. The chain joins TRBV6-1 to TRBJ2-1, with D perhaps being TRBD1 or TRBD2 (5 bases each). The V and J ends lost 6 bases and 11 bases respectively, with 23 bases between them. Germline assignment: CDR1 MNHNS and CDR2 SASEGT. This CDR3 spans 15 amino acids. CDR3 nucleotide sequence: TGTGCCAGCAGCTCCCGGGGCGGGTTGACGGGGAAGCAGTTCTTC. Translating gives CASSSRGGLTGKQFF.

There are many counts of this clonotype. This sequence joins TRBV10-3 and TRBJ2-1; maybe TRBD2 (6 bases). V was clipped by 11 bases and J by 4 bases, with 15 bases between them. The CDR3 has 13 residues. CDR1 is ENHRY, CDR2 SYGVKD, per germline. This CDR3 reads CASVSGDYNEQFF. CDR3 nucleotides: TGTGCCTCGGTCTCGGGGGATTACAATGAGCAGTTCTTC.

Of note for this clonotype: This may arise from a read error, as a much more abundant clone is one base away. J is TRBJ2-2 and V is TRBV12-3 or TRBV12-4; the D gene is possibly TRBD1 (5 bases). This CDR3 spans 17 amino acids. Trimming removed 3 bases from V and 0 bases from J, with 14 bases in between. CDR3 in amino acids: CASSFHKGYANTGELFF. The CDR3 nucleotides are TGTGCCAGCAGTTTTCACAAGGGGTACGCGAACACCGGGGAGCTGTTTTTT.

This clonotype was observed many times. This sequence joins TRBV7-9 and TRBJ2-1; D tentatively fits TRBD1 or TRBD2 (6 bases each). CDR1 is SEHNR, CDR2 FQNEAQ, per germline (reference sequence). The CDR3 is 17 amino acids. V lost 6 bases, J lost 6 bases, and 24 bases lay in between. The DNA for the CDR3 is TGTGCCAGCAGACTAGGGGGGACCGAATTCCGAATCAATGAGCAGTTCTTC. This gives the protein CASRLGGTEFRINEQFF.

The chain combines TRBV12-3 or TRBV12-4 with TRBJ2-1; D is possibly TRBD1 or TRBD2 (5 bases each). The CDR3 consists of 13 residues. Trimming took 5 bases from V and 13 from J, leaving 18 bases between them. CDR3 DNA sequence: TGTGCCAGCAGTCCGGGGCCCTTAGAATTCCAGTTCTTC. Protein: CASSPGPLEFQFF.

This clonotype was counted at least ten times. The genes are TRBV7-9 and TRBJ2-5; 12 nucleotides agree with TRBD1. Germline V lookup: CDR1 SEHNR, CDR2 FQNEAQ (reference sequence). There are 15 residues in the CDR3. With 4 bases clipped from V and 5 bases from J, the junction kept 5 bases outside the gene matches. This chain's CDR3 is CASSSWDRGRETQYF. The DNA of the CDR3 is TGTGCCAGCAGCTCCTGGGACAGGGGGCGGGAGACCCAGTACTTC. Using reference TRBV7-9 and TRBJ2-5 for the parts outside the CDR3, the full variable domain is DTGVSQNPRHKITKRGQNVTFRCDPISEHNRLYWYRQTLGQGPEFLTYFQNEAQLEKSRLLSDRFSAERPKGSFSTLEIQRTEQGDSAMYLCASSSWDRGRETQYFGPGTRLLVL.

This clonotype was seen only a few times. The CDR3 reads CASSGGGSSYNEQFF. The DNA for the CDR3 is TGTGCCAGCAGCGGCGGGGGAAGCTCCTACAATGAGCAGTTCTTC. The chain has TRBV5-4 and TRBJ2-1; 7 bases agree with TRBD2. This CDR3 has 15 amino acids. Trimming removed 4 bases from V and 0 bases from J; junction bases left unmatched: 4. Germline lookup yields CDR1 SGHNT and CDR2 YYREEE (reference sequence).

This clonotype was counted many times. This rearrangement joins TRBV9 to TRBJ2-3; no reliable D call. This CDR3 has 15 amino acids. The ends were cut back, 3 bases at V and 0 bases at J, with 11 bases in the middle. Germline lookup yields CDR1 SGDLS and CDR2 YYNGEE. As DNA, the CDR3 is TGTGCCAGCAGCGAGGATGGTATTAGCACAGATACGCAGTATTTT. The encoded protein is CASSEDGISTDTQYF.